This T cell receptor (beta chain) was sequenced for a study of control samples from healthy donors and cancer patients. After removal of 0 bases from V and 4 bases from J, the junction contained 2 bases not matched to a gene. Germline CDR1 reads SGHRS; CDR2 reads YFSETQ. The CDR3 runs 15 residues. Generated by immunoSEQ multiplex PCR, the TCRdb table keeps only in-frame clones and is missing some. The sample carries fewer than 150,000 clones, 91% recorded once. Sequencing used blood. The clonotype originates from a man younger than 35 in good health. The rearrangement uses TRBV5-1 and TRBJ1-4; TRBD1 matches at 8 bases. CDR3 in DNA: TGCGCCAGCAGCTTGGGACAGGGGCTTAATGAAAAACTGTTTTTT. Protein: CASSLGQGLNEKLFF.